The 18 T cell receptor beta chains listed next were all sequenced from one sample in a study of blood T cell repertoires in COVID-19. Only in-frame clones appear in the TCRdb table, and some are missing; sequencing was by immunoSEQ multiplex PCR. Here the sample spans about 49,000 clones, 87% being singletons. The sample comprised peripheral blood. These receptors were taken from a woman of 80 years or more with COVID-19, enrolled during active disease.

The chain couples TRBV3-1 (or the pseudogene TRBV3-2) to TRBJ2-7; 12 bases map to TRBD2. Trimming at V came to 1 base and at J to 6 bases, leaving 4 bases not matched to a gene. CDR1 and CDR2 (germline): LGHDT, YNNKEL (reference sequence). The CDR3 runs 15 residues. In nucleotides, the CDR3 is TGTGCCAGCAGCCAAGTGGCTAGCGGGAGGGGCGAGCAGTACTTC. This gives the protein CASSQVASGRGEQYF.

This clone was observed once. The chain has TRBV7-2 and TRBJ2-3, with 9 bases lining up with TRBD1. The V gene's germline CDR1 is SGHTA and CDR2 FQGNSA. The CDR3 is 17 amino acids. Trimming at V came to 3 bases and at J to 6 bases, leaving 13 bases not matched to a gene. Here the CDR3 DNA reads TGTGCCAGCAGCTTCCGACAGGGGGACTACCGTGGGGATACGCAGTATTTT. Protein product: CASSFRQGDYRGDTQYF.

The V call is TRBV18, the J call TRBJ2-2; 8 nucleotides line up with TRBD1. CDR3 length equals 15 residues. Trimming at V came to 3 bases and at J to 5 bases, leaving 5 bases not matched to a gene. The germline V gene has CDR1 KGHSH and CDR2 LQKENI. The CDR3 coding sequence is TGTGCCAGCTCACCCGACAGGGGACCTACCGGGGAGCTGTTTTTT. Translation: CASSPDRGPTGELFF.

The chain links TRBV11-2 to TRBJ2-5; the D gene is possibly TRBD1 (5 bases). CDR1 is SGHAT, CDR2 FQNNGV, per germline. V lost 3 bases to trimming and J lost 5 bases, with 16 bases between them. CDR3 length: 15 residues. The CDR3 loop reads CASSFVRGIGETQYF. DNA for the CDR3: TGTGCCAGCAGCTTTGTTAGGGGCATTGGGGAGACCCAGTACTTC.

This clone was recorded only once. This chain joins TRBV6-6 and TRBJ2-3, with 9 bases lining up with TRBD1. This CDR3 is built from 16 residues. V was clipped by 0 bases and J by 7 bases; unmatched bases: 8. Germline V CDR1 and CDR2: MNHNY, SVGAGI (reference sequence). The CDR3 DNA is TGTGCCAGCAGTTACTCTGGGACAGGGAATCTCAATACGCAGTATTTT. It is translated as CASSYSGTGNLNTQYF.

The chain couples TRBV5-1 to TRBJ1-1; 7 bases agree with TRBD1. Germline lookup yields CDR1 SGHRS and CDR2 YFSETQ. V lost 3 bases, J lost 5 bases, and 7 bases stayed unmatched. CDR3 length: 14 residues. In nucleotides, the CDR3 is TGCGCCAGCAGCTCAGACAGGGAAGGAACTGAAGCTTTCTTT. This sequence encodes CASSSDREGTEAFF.

This clone showed up just a few times. The V and J genes are TRBV5-5 and TRBJ2-5; possibly TRBD2 for D (5 bases). Trimming removed 0 bases at V and 4 bases at J, with 7 bases between. CDR3 length: 13 amino acids. From germline, CDR1 is SGHKS and CDR2 YYEKEE (reference sequence). The CDR3 nucleotides are TGTGCCAGCAGCTTGGGAGGGCGAGAGACCCAGTACTTC. It yields the protein CASSLGGRETQYF. Complete variable domain (other parts from reference TRBV5-5 and TRBJ2-5): DAGVTQSPTHLIKTRGQQVTLRCSPISGHKSVSWYQQVLGQGPQFIFQYYEKEERGRGNFPDRFSARQFPNYSSELNVNALLLGDSALYLCASSLGGRETQYFGPGTRLLVL.

Written as DNA, the CDR3 is TGTGCCAGCAGCTTAGAATTCCCCGACGCGGGTACTGAAGCTTTCTTT. This gives the protein CASSLEFPDAGTEAFF. The rearrangement joins TRBV11-2 to TRBJ1-1; D is unclear. The CDR3 contains 16 residues. The V end was cut by 0 bases, the J end by 5 bases, with 16 bases between. Germline-derived CDR1 and CDR2 are SGHAT and FQNNGV.

This clone was seen a handful of times. The chain recombines TRBV5-1 with TRBJ1-4; 9 positions match TRBD1. Per germline, CDR1 SGHRS and CDR2 YFSETQ. This CDR3 is built from 14 residues. Germline trimming cut 3 bases from V and 7 bases from J; bases unmatched to any gene: 4. The CDR3 spells CASSSQGAREKLFF. The DNA of the CDR3 is TGCGCCAGCAGCTCACAGGGGGCCCGTGAAAAACTGTTTTTT.

The rearrangement uses TRBV29-1 and TRBJ2-3; TRBD2 agrees at 12 bases. The V gene end was trimmed by 4 bases and the J gene end by 4 bases; junction bases not matched to a gene: 9. The length of the CDR3 is 16 residues. Germline V gene lookup returns CDR1 SQVTM and CDR2 ANQGSEA. CDR3 sequence (DNA): TGCAGCGTTGTAGGTCTAGCGGGAGGGCCAGCAGATACGCAGTATTTT. Translated, it gives CSVVGLAGGPADTQYF.

This chain connects TRBV12-5 to TRBJ2-5, with TRBD2 identical over 10 bases. Trimming took 1 base from V and 1 from J; bases not matched to a gene: 9. This CDR3 contains 18 residues. Per germline, CDR1 LGHNT and CDR2 FRNRAP. As DNA, the CDR3 is TGTGCTAGTGGTTTGGGGGGGACCAGCGGGAGGGGCCAAGAGACCCAGTACTTC. It translates to CASGLGGTSGRGQETQYF.

V is TRBV19 and J is TRBJ2-3; 11 bases are shared with TRBD2. The J segment lost 3 bases and the V segment lost 5 bases, leaving 10 bases of the junction unmatched. Germline V gives CDR1 LNHDA, CDR2 SQIVND (reference sequence). The length of the CDR3 is 17 residues. The CDR3 protein is CASSALLAGVRTDTQYF. The CDR3 DNA follows: TGTGCCAGTAGTGCTCTACTAGCGGGAGTGCGAACAGATACGCAGTATTTT.

This clone is a singleton in its sample. The chain is built from TRBV6-1 and TRBJ2-1; 9 nucleotides agree with TRBD2. The V and J ends lost 2 bases and 10 bases, in that order; junction bases with no gene match: 9. Germline loops: CDR1 MNHNS, CDR2 SASEGT. The length of the CDR3 is 15 residues. CDR3 DNA: TGTGCCAGCAGTGAAATGTCAGCGGGAGGCTTAGAGCAGTTCTTC. Its translation is CASSEMSAGGLEQFF.

V is TRBV19 and J is TRBJ2-3; 9 bases are shared with TRBD1. With V trimmed by 3 bases and J by 4 bases, 5 bases remained unmatched. Germline V gene sequence: CDR1 LNHDA, CDR2 SQIVND (reference sequence). The CDR3 totals 15 residues. CDR3 in amino acids: CASSIMGQGADTQYF. CDR3 nucleotides: TGTGCCAGTAGTATTATGGGACAGGGCGCAGATACGCAGTATTTT.

CDR3 in DNA: TGTGCCTGGTCCCGGGACTCTCCCTACGAGCAGTACTTC. It translates to CAWSRDSPYEQYF. The gene calls are TRBV30 and TRBJ2-7, with a weak D call TRBD2 (6 bases). The V end was cut by 5 bases, the J end by 2 bases, with 13 bases between. The CDR3 contains 13 residues. Germline CDR1 and CDR2: GTSNPN and SVGIG (reference sequence).

The CDR3 nucleotides are TGTGCCATCAGTAGAACTAGCGAGTACAATGAGCAGTTCTTC. It is translated as CAISRTSEYNEQFF. The genes are TRBV10-3 and TRBJ2-1; 7 nucleotides align to TRBD2. Unmatched junction bases numbered 5, after V lost 5 bases and J lost 4 bases. Germline V gives CDR1 ENHRY, CDR2 SYGVKD. The CDR3 is 14 amino acids.

The rearrangement links TRBV7-9 to TRBJ1-2, with 9 bases identical to TRBD1. The CDR3 spans 14 residues. V was pared by 1 base and J by 8 bases, with 5 bases of the junction left unmatched. CDR1 and CDR2 (germline): SEHNR, FQNEAQ (reference sequence). In DNA, the CDR3 is TGTGCCAGCAGCTTAGAACAGGGGGCCCGAGGCTACACCTTC. Translation: CASSLEQGARGYTF.

V gene TRBV10-3 combines with J gene TRBJ2-7; tentatively, D is TRBD1 (6 bases). CDR1 is ENHRY, CDR2 SYGVKD, per germline. CDR3 length: 14 residues. With 5 bases removed from V and 2 bases from J, the gap between germline ends came to 13 bases. CDR3 sequence (DNA): TGTGCCATCAGTCCCGACAGGCCTGCCTACGAGCAGTACTTC. Protein sequence: CAISPDRPAYEQYF.